These 5 T cell receptor beta chains share one sample of origin, sequenced in a study of TIL therapy for anti-PD-1-resistant metastatic lung cancer. Stated time point: pre-treatment sample, taken before nivolumab and TIL therapy. This was the immunoSEQ v3 assay. Measured with immunoSEQ multiplex PCR; TCRdb has only the in-frame clones, and not every one. The sample has tens of thousands of clones, about 86% seen once. The sample was blood, taken at baseline. These receptors came from a person aged 25 to 80 with non-small cell lung cancer.

The chain links TRBV6-4 to TRBJ1-5; 7 bases line up with TRBD1. Unmatched junction bases numbered 13, after V lost 8 bases and J lost 0 bases. The CDR3 has 17 amino acids. CDR1 is MRHNA, CDR2 SNTAGT, per germline. This CDR3 reads CASPLQDRPYSNQPQHF. The CDR3 DNA reads TGTGCCAGCCCTCTCCAGGACAGGCCCTATAGCAATCAGCCCCAGCATTTT.

This rearrangement joins TRBV7-2 to TRBJ2-3; 11 bases are shared with TRBD2. This CDR3 region has 15 residues. V lost 5 bases, J lost 7 bases, and 8 bases stayed unmatched. From germline, CDR1 is SGHTA and CDR2 FQGNSA. CDR3 amino acids: CASSPLAGEGNTQYF. Written as DNA, the CDR3 is TGTGCCAGCAGCCCACTAGCGGGGGAGGGGAATACGCAGTATTTT.

The rearrangement links TRBV19 to TRBJ2-2; maybe TRBD2 (5 bases). Deletions cut 7 bases from V and 5 bases from J, with 14 bases between. The V gene's germline CDR1 is LNHDA and CDR2 SQIVND (reference sequence). The CDR3 is 14 amino acids. Written as DNA, the CDR3 is TGTGCCAGTACCGGCATCCCGGGGACCGGGGAGCTGTTTTTT. Its translation is CASTGIPGTGELFF. Supplemented by reference TRBV19 and TRBJ2-2, the full variable domain reads DGGITQSPKYLFRKEGQNVTLSCEQNLNHDAMYWYRQDPGQGLRLIYYSQIVNDFQKGDIAEGYSVSREKKESFPLTVTSAQKNPTAFYLCASTGIPGTGELFFGEGSRLTVL.

The genes are TRBV30 and TRBJ2-7, with D possibly being TRBD1 (6 bases). Trimming took 2 bases from V and 2 from J, leaving 10 bases between them. Germline V gives CDR1 GTSNPN, CDR2 SVGIG (reference sequence). The CDR3 is made up of 13 amino acids. Here the CDR3 reads CAWSPGQTYEQYF. In DNA, the CDR3 is TGTGCCTGGAGTCCGGGACAAACCTACGAGCAGTACTTC.

The chain has TRBV18 and TRBJ1-2; tentatively, D is TRBD1 (5 bases). Per the germline V gene, CDR1 is KGHSH and CDR2 is LQKENI. V was pared by 3 bases and J by 0 bases, with 11 bases between. The CDR3 has 15 residues. The CDR3 DNA is TGTGCCAGCTCACCCGGGGCAGAATCTAACTATGGCTACACCTTC. This sequence encodes CASSPGAESNYGYTF.